This T cell receptor beta chain was sequenced for a study of blood T cell repertoires in COVID-19. Seattle patients were enrolled while actively infected and followed longitudinally. V lost 2 bases to trimming and J lost 7 bases; unmatched junction nucleotides: 5. In germline, CDR1 is MNHNY, CDR2 SVGAGI (reference sequence). The CDR3 contains 15 residues. Study processing details: Quantification of nucleated cells was approximated via reference gene primer amplification. The protocol was immunoSEQ multiplex PCR, while the TCRdb copy is restricted to in-frame clones and leaves out a portion. The DNA gave D and trimming, while V, J and clone size come from that table. The table has 230,000 or so clones, around 81% seen once.

Sequenced: peripheral blood. This TCR was sampled from a woman of 80 years or more with COVID-19, enrolled during active disease. The chain employs TRBV6-6 and TRBJ1-4, with TRBD1 identical over 9 bases. The DNA for the CDR3 is TGTGCCAGCAGTTACCAACAGGGGGCCAGTGAAAAACTGTTTTTT. Translated, it gives CASSYQQGASEKLFF.